This TCR beta chain appears in the sequencing data of a study of blood T cells in healthy people across ages (dated by TCRdb to between 2015 and 2016). Concerning the study at large: In model experiments, template switching captured roughly one uniquely barcoded TCR beta cDNA molecule for every two T cells. Age-related changes in TCR beta repertoire diversity were measured in the study by deep sequencing normalized with unique cDNA molecular identifiers. The donors were split into four age groups: young (average 16 years), middle-aged (roughly 42), aged (around 67) and long-lived (roughly 80). To avoid experimental bias, donors of different ages were randomly spread across the sequencing lanes. The study analyzed two additional independent replicas of 1 million unique cDNA reads from the same blood draw for two donors, one aged 18 to 30 and one aged 80 or older.

The CDR3 runs 14 residues from the cysteine to the phenylalanine. The entry retains the CDR3 DNA only, 42 bases that are in frame from base 1. From a lookup of the germline V gene, CDR1 and CDR2 are SGHRS and YFSETQ. Broader findings and caveats from the paper: Since profiling was done on bulk unsorted PBMCs, naive and antigen-experienced compartments could not be conclusively compared. A strong correlation was found between observed TCR beta diversity and the percentage of naive T cells measured by flow cytometry. Compared with the aged group, the long-lived group had more naive CD4+ T cells, fewer expanded clones and increased TCR diversity, a pattern suggesting age selection. Estimates of total diversity from one million sequenced T cells were regarded as lower bounds and underestimates. Donor CMV infection status was unknown, potentially confounding age-related changes in expanded clonotypes. Observed TCR beta diversity per million T cells fell roughly linearly with age, and a significant reduction was already apparent by age around 40.

The donors were roughly 39 Caucasian individuals from Russia, aged about 6 to 95 years, who were systemically healthy. Ten milliliters of peripheral blood were drawn from each donor into EDTA-treated Vacutainer tubes. Ficoll-Paque density-gradient centrifugation was used to isolate PBMCs, with at least 7 million obtained per sample. Trizol reagent was used to extract total RNA from the PBMCs, yielding at least 6 micrograms per sample. For every donor, an aliquot of PBMCs went through flow cytometry to measure the percentages of naive CD45RAhigh/CD27high T cells. About this clonotype: Its specific antigen is unknown. No much larger clonotype is one base removed from it; base qualities were not supplied.

Preparation of the library involved 5' RACE. Reads for this sample came from an Illumina HiSeq 2500. A second PCR of roughly 7 to 12 cycles was performed with a sample-barcoded 5' primer and a J-beta primer mix. Each TCR beta cDNA molecule received a unique molecular identifier from a template-switch 5' adaptor carrying 12 random nucleotides. At least 2.5 million CDR3-containing paired-end reads were obtained from each sample. All of the RNA was converted into first-strand cDNA using the Mint cDNA synthesis kit, with a TRBC-specific oligonucleotide serving as the primer. After uracil-DNA glycosylase treatment, a first 18-cycle PCR used universal primers M1SS and BC2_uni_R on all cDNA. In the original analysis: Normalization of each sample was performed by random selection of 1 million high-quality reads, each carrying a distinct molecular identifier. Instead of being binned into consensus sequences, reads with shared molecular identifiers were discarded. MiTCR, with a Q25 quality threshold and the strictest error-elimination algorithm, was used for CDR3 identification, clonotype clustering and error correction. Lower-bound total TCR beta diversity was estimated with a nonparametric unseen species model using Euler transformation. TCRdb reanalyzed the raw reads on its own, using fastp at Q25 for trimming and MiXCR for clone calling, and kept in-frame beta chains. Each record represents a unique CDR3 protein, reported with the most common genes and DNA among its rows. In this record, the V and J calls reflect TCRdb's handling and not the investigators' own analysis. The sample table shows about 1.4 million distinct CDR3 sequences, and 55% to 75% are seen once. Over 5.5% of the sample goes to the ten largest clones.

The V and J segments used are TRBV5-1 and TRBJ2-1, with a tentative D gene TRBD2 over 5 matching bases. With the DNA end fitting TRBJ2-7 better, the J assignment may be wrong. The sample comprised blood. This sequence was found in a man aged 18 to 29 in good health. The sequenced DNA: TGCGCCAGCAGCTTCTTTGGACCCTCGGGAGAGCAGTACTTC. This yields the protein CASSFFGPSGEQYF.